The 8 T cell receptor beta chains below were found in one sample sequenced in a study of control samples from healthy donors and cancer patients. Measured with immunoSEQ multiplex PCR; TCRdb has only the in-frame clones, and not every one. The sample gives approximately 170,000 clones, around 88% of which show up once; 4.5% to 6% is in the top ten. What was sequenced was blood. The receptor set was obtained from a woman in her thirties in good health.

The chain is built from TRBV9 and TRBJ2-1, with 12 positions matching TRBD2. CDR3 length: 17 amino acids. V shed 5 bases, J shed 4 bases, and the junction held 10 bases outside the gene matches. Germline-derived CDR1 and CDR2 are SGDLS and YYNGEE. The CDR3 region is CASRPGLAGTPYNEQFF. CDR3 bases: TGTGCCAGCAGGCCCGGACTAGCGGGGACTCCTTACAATGAGCAGTTCTTC.

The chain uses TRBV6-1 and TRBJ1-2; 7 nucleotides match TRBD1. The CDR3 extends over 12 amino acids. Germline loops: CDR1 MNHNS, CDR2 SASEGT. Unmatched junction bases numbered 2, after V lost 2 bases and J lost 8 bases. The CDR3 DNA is TGTGCCAGCAGTGAAAGACAGGGCGGCTACACCTTC. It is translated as CASSERQGGYTF.

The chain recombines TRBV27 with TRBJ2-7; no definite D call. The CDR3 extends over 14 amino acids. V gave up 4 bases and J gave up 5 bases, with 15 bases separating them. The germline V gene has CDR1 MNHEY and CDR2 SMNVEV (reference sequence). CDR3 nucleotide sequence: TGTGCCAGCAGTTCAGGACGGAGTTTACACGAGCAGTACTTC. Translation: CASSSGRSLHEQYF.

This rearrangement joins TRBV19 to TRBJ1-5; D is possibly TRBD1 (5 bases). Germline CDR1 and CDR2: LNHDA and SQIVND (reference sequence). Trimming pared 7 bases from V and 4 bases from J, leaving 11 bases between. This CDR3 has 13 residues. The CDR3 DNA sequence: TGTGCCAGTAATCAGGAGGGGAATCAGCCCCAGCATTTT. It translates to CASNQEGNQPQHF. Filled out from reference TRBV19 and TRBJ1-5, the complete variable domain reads DGGITQSPKYLFRKEGQNVTLSCEQNLNHDAMYWYRQDPGQGLRLIYYSQIVNDFQKGDIAEGYSVSREKKESFPLTVTSAQKNPTAFYLCASNQEGNQPQHFGDGTRLSIL.

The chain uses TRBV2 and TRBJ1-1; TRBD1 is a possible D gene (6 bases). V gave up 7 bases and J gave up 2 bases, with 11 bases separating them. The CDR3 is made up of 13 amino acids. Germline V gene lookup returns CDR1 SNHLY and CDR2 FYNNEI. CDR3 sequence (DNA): TGTGCCAGCAATGGGGGGGCTAACACTGAAGCTTTCTTT. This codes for CASNGGANTEAFF.

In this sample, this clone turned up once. CDR3 bases: TGTGCCACCAGTGATTGGGGAGGGACAGATACGCAGTATTTT. This sequence encodes CATSDWGGTDTQYF. The chain joins TRBV24-1 to TRBJ2-3, with 7 bases matching TRBD2. The CDR3 has 14 residues. The J segment lost 3 bases and the V segment lost 2 bases, leaving 1 base of the junction unmatched. Germline V gives CDR1 KGHDR, CDR2 SFDVKD.

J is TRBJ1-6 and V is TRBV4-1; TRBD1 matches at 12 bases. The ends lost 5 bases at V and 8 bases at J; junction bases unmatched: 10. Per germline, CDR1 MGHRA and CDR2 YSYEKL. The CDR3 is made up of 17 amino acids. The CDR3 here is CASSGIRDRGRDSPLHF. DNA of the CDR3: TGCGCCAGCAGCGGGATACGGGACAGGGGGCGGGATTCACCCCTCCACTTT.

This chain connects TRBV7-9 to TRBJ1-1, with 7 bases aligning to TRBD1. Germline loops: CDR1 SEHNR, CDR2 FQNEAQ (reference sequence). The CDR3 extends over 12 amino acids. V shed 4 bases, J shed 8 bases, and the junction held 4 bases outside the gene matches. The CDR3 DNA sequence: TGTGCCAGCAGCTCAGGGACAGTCGAAGCTTTCTTT. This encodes CASSSGTVEAFF.